This T cell receptor (beta chain) was obtained from a study of T cells after yellow fever vaccination. This clonotype was picked up a small number of times. Between the trimmed V and J ends, which lost 1 base and 2 bases, there was a span of 17 bases. The CDR3 is 18 residues long. From germline, CDR1 is MGHRA and CDR2 YSYEKL. Template switching with 5'RACE generated the TCR cDNA and added a universal primer site and UMIs. Using its own MiXCR run on the 5' RACE reads, TCRdb lists one record per CDR3 protein. The sample includes approximately 510,000 distinct CDR3 sequences, 21% seen only once; the top ten take about a sixth.

The source of this sequence is a man in his late teens or twenties who received the YFV17D yellow fever vaccine. The chain recombines TRBV4-1 with TRBJ2-2; D may be TRBD1 (6 bases). Sample: PBMCs, taken 20 to 25 days after the first yellow fever vaccination. The CDR3 region has the DNA TGCGCCAGCAGCCAAGTCCCCCTCACAGGGCCAAACACCGGGGAGCTGTTTTTT. Its translation: CASSQVPLTGPNTGELFF.